These 22 T cell receptor beta chains originate from one sample sequenced in a study of OX40 agonist ivuxolimab in advanced cancers. The protocol was immunoSEQ multiplex PCR, while the TCRdb copy is restricted to in-frame clones and leaves out a portion. The table has more than 60,000 clones, approximately 90% seen once. The sample was CD4+ or CD8+ T cells sorted from blood, taken in a trial of the OX40 agonist ivuxolimab. These receptor sequences come from an adult with an advanced solid tumor such as melanoma, head and neck, liver or kidney cancer.

J is TRBJ2-1 and V is TRBV21-1; the tabulated D call, TRBD1, remains unverified against the DNA. TRBV21-1 is a listed pseudogene. CDR3 length: 16 residues. For the CDR3, the DNA is TGTGCCAGCAGCAAAATGGGACAGGGGGCGTACAATGAGCAGTTCTTC. Translated: CASSKMGQGAYNEQFF.

This clone came up once. The chain carries TRBV11-2 and TRBJ2-2; no definite D call. The germline V gene has CDR1 SGHAT and CDR2 FQNNGV. V lost 1 base to trimming and J lost 7 bases, with 7 bases between them. The CDR3 contains 13 residues. CDR3 residues: CASSLVGIGELFF. In nucleotides, the CDR3 is TGTGCCAGCAGCTTAGTGGGAATCGGGGAGCTGTTTTTT.

This chain connects TRBV28 to TRBJ2-7; tentative D call: TRBD2 (6 bases). Germline loops: CDR1 MDHEN, CDR2 SYDVKM. The V and J ends lost 4 bases and 6 bases respectively, with 16 bases between them. This CDR3 has 14 amino acids. The CDR3 DNA reads TGTGCCAGCAGTTACCACGGGACTTCTTCCGAGCAGTACTTC. The encoded protein is CASSYHGTSSEQYF.

The rearrangement links TRBV5-1 to TRBJ1-4; D is undetermined. This CDR3 region has 13 residues. V was pared by 3 bases and J by 5 bases, with 8 bases between. Germline V lookup: CDR1 SGHRS, CDR2 YFSETQ. CDR3 coding DNA: TGCGCCAGCAGCTCGGCCTGGAATGAAAAACTGTTTTTT. This codes for CASSSAWNEKLFF.

The rearrangement uses TRBV7-9 and TRBJ2-3; 12 bases align to TRBD2. The CDR3 consists of 16 residues. Germline CDR1 reads SEHNR; CDR2 reads FQNEAQ (reference sequence). Unmatched junction bases numbered 7, after V lost 5 bases and J lost 4 bases. CDR3 residues: CASSLLTSGSADTQYF. In DNA, the CDR3 is TGTGCCAGCAGCCTACTGACTAGCGGGAGTGCAGATACGCAGTATTTT.

This clone was counted only a few times. The genes are TRBV27 and TRBJ1-2, with TRBD1 identical over 7 bases. This CDR3 region has 11 residues. Germline CDR1 MNHEY, CDR2 SMNVEV (reference sequence). After removal of 8 bases from V and 13 bases from J, the junction contained 10 bases not matched to a gene. The CDR3 nucleotides are TGTGCCAGCGGCTACAGGGGTCACTCCACCTTC. It encodes CASGYRGHSTF.

The J gene is TRBJ2-7, the V gene TRBV9, with D unresolved. The CDR3 has 13 residues. V was pared by 4 bases and J by 3 bases, with 11 bases between. Germline V gene lookup returns CDR1 SGDLS and CDR2 YYNGEE. CDR3 region: CASSPPSHYEQYF. CDR3 nucleotide sequence: TGTGCCAGCAGCCCTCCCTCGCACTACGAGCAGTACTTC.

The chain couples TRBV6-1 to TRBJ2-1, with D possibly TRBD1 on 6 matching bases. This CDR3 has 16 amino acids. Germline V gives CDR1 MNHNS, CDR2 SASEGT. V gave up 2 bases and J gave up 6 bases, with 17 bases separating them. In DNA form, the CDR3 reads TGTGCCAGCAGTGAACAGGTGACAGGTCCCATCAATGAGCAGTTCTTC. This sequence encodes CASSEQVTGPINEQFF.

The V gene is TRBV5-1, the J gene TRBJ1-2, with D perhaps matching TRBD1 (5 bases). Trimming took 0 bases from V and 4 from J, leaving 13 bases between them. The germline V gene has CDR1 SGHRS and CDR2 YFSETQ. The CDR3 consists of 15 residues. The CDR3 bases are TGCGCCAGCAGCTTGGGGAGACAGTTAATCTATGGCTACACCTTC. Protein: CASSLGRQLIYGYTF.

The chain couples TRBV2 to TRBJ1-6; D remains ambiguous. This CDR3 has 15 residues. Trimming took off 3 bases at V and 8 bases at J, with 14 bases between the two ends. Germline CDR1 reads SNHLY; CDR2 reads FYNNEI. This CDR3 is CASSDWGEGYSPLHF. CDR3 sequence (DNA): TGTGCCAGCAGTGATTGGGGAGAAGGGTATTCACCCCTCCACTTT.

The rearrangement links TRBV7-3 to TRBJ2-3; perhaps TRBD2 as D (6 bases). This CDR3 contains 15 residues. CDR1 is SGHTA, CDR2 FQGTGA, per germline. V lost 1 base and J 5 bases, leaving 13 bases between the germline ends. This CDR3 reads CASSLMAQAGDTQYF. DNA for the CDR3: TGTGCCAGCAGCTTAATGGCCCAAGCGGGAGATACGCAGTATTTT.

The chain couples TRBV5-6 to TRBJ1-5; TRBD1 might be the D (5 bases). Trimming left V 2 bases short and J 4 bases short, with 10 bases between. In germline, CDR1 is SGHDT, CDR2 YYEEEE. The CDR3 totals 14 residues. CDR3 sequence reads: CASSFSAGNQPQHF. CDR3 in DNA: TGTGCCAGCAGCTTTTCCGCAGGGAATCAGCCCCAGCATTTT.

This chain connects TRBV9 to TRBJ2-7, with D perhaps matching TRBD1 (6 bases). This CDR3 spans 15 amino acids. Germline V CDR1 and CDR2: SGDLS, YYNGEE. Trimming shortened V by 0 bases and J by 0 bases, and 10 bases separated the two germline ends. CDR3 amino acids: CASSVGQASSYEQYF. The CDR3 DNA sequence: TGTGCCAGCAGCGTAGGACAGGCCTCCTCCTACGAGCAGTACTTC.

This clone was seen more than once but under ten times. V is TRBV2 and J is TRBJ2-6, with 7 bases lining up with TRBD1. Trimming cost V 5 bases and J 0 bases; bases outside gene matches: 10. The CDR3 length is 18 residues. Germline loops: CDR1 SNHLY, CDR2 FYNNEI. This chain's CDR3 is CASSPRDSKISGANVLTF. In DNA form, the CDR3 reads TGTGCCAGCAGTCCCCGGGACAGTAAGATCTCTGGGGCCAACGTCCTGACTTTC.

The chain links TRBV29-1 to TRBJ2-3; D may be TRBD2 (6 bases). The V gene lost 3 bases and the J gene lost 2 bases, with 9 bases spanning the gap. CDR1 is SQVTM, CDR2 ANQGSEA, per germline. The CDR3 extends over 13 amino acids. Written as DNA, the CDR3 is TGCAGCGTTGATTGGGGGGTCACAGATACGCAGTATTTT. This gives the protein CSVDWGVTDTQYF.

The V and J genes are TRBV7-9 and TRBJ1-1; tentative D call: TRBD1 (6 bases). Deletions cut 1 base from V and 5 bases from J, with 11 bases between. Looked up from germline, CDR1 is SEHNR and CDR2 is FQNEAQ (reference sequence). The CDR3 contains 14 residues. The CDR3 DNA follows: TGTGCCAGCAGCTTAGGGGCAGGGGATACTGAAGCTTTCTTT. Translating gives CASSLGAGDTEAFF.

The chain couples TRBV19 to TRBJ1-5; no firm D call. V lost 3 bases and J lost 2, with 14 bases in between. Germline V gives CDR1 LNHDA, CDR2 SQIVND (reference sequence). This CDR3 is built from 16 residues. CDR3 sequence reads: CASSMDHSWRNQPQHF. The CDR3, as DNA: TGTGCCAGTAGTATGGACCATTCCTGGCGCAATCAGCCCCAGCATTTT.

This rearrangement joins TRBV28 to TRBJ2-5; the match to TRBD1 covers 12 bases. J lost 5 bases, V lost 3 bases, and 13 bases had no gene match. Germline CDR1 reads MDHEN; CDR2 reads SYDVKM. This CDR3 comprises 18 residues. The CDR3 loop reads CASSFPTSGTGGMETQYF. The CDR3 DNA follows: TGTGCCAGCAGTTTCCCAACCTCCGGGACAGGGGGCATGGAGACCCAGTACTTC.

In its sample, this clone was seen once. Other DNA sequences in the sample encode the same CDR3. J is TRBJ1-5 and V is TRBV28; D gene ambiguous. The CDR3 loop spans 11 amino acids. Germline values: CDR1 MDHEN, CDR2 SYDVKM. V was cut by 2 bases and J by 7 bases, with 3 bases left in between. CDR3 region: CASSLGQPQHF. CDR3 sequence (DNA): TGTGCCAGCAGTTTAGGCCAGCCCCAGCATTTT.

V and J are TRBV29-1 and TRBJ2-4, with 7 bases aligning to TRBD2. Germline V lookup: CDR1 SQVTM, CDR2 ANQGSEA. The CDR3 is 13 residues long. With 4 bases clipped from V and 3 bases from J, the junction kept 3 bases outside the gene matches. Written as DNA, the CDR3 is TGCAGCGTTGTGGGGAGGGTCAAAAACATTCAGTACTTC. As protein: CSVVGRVKNIQYF.

The V and J genes are TRBV5-5 and TRBJ1-2, with TRBD1 as a possible D gene (5 bases). Germline V CDR1 and CDR2: SGHKS, YYEKEE (reference sequence). CDR3 length: 14 residues. V was shortened by 0 bases and J by 2 bases, with 8 bases between the two germline ends. This CDR3 reads CASSLEAGNYGYTF. As DNA, the CDR3 is TGTGCCAGCAGCTTGGAGGCAGGGAACTATGGCTACACCTTC.

The rearrangement uses TRBV27 and TRBJ1-5; 10 bases agree with TRBD1. CDR3 size: 14 residues. Germline-derived CDR1 and CDR2 are MNHEY and SMNVEV (reference sequence). V lost 6 bases, J lost 7 bases, and 6 bases stayed unmatched. This CDR3 is CASRPGTGEQPQHF. In nucleotides, the CDR3 is TGTGCCAGCAGGCCCGGGACAGGGGAACAGCCCCAGCATTTT.